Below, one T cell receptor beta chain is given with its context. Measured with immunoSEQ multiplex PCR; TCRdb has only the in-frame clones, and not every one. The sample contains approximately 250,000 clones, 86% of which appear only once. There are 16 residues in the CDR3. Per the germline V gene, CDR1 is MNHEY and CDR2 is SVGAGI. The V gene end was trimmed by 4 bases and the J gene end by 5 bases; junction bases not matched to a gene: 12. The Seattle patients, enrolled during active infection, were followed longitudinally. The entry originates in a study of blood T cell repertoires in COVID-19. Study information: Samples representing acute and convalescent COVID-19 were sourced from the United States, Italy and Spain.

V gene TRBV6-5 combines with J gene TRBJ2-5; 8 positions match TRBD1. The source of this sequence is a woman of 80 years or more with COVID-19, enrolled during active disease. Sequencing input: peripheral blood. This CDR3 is CASSFNNAGGYETQYF. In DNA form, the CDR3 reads TGTGCCAGCAGTTTCAACAATGCAGGGGGCTATGAGACCCAGTACTTC.